A selection of T cell receptor beta chains follows, all from one sample in a study of early stage breast cancer tumors. Sequencing used immunoSEQ multiplex PCR; TCRdb keeps in-frame clones, though not all of them. The sample lists 8,500 to 10,000 clones, 78% occurring once. Sequencing was carried out using normal breast tissue next to the tumor. The receptors stem from a person aged 40 to 50 with breast cancer. Both conserved end residues are part of each CDR3. Each record gives: J gene, V gene, clone size, D gene, CDR3 protein, CDR3 DNA. A D gene is named only where the DNA matches it firmly. Only some rows state a clone size, as once, few, many or a class for expanded clones.

j_call: TRBJ2-7
v_call: TRBV2
clone_size: .
d_call: TRBD1
cdr3_aa: CASSLIPGQGRSSYEQYF
cdr3_nt: TGTGCCAGCAGTCTCATCCCGGGACAGGGGAGAAGCTCCTACGAGCAGTACTTC

j_call: TRBJ2-6
v_call: TRBV11-3
clone_size: .
d_call: .
cdr3_aa: CASSARVSGANVLTF
cdr3_nt: TGTGCCAGCAGCGCCAGGGTTTCTGGGGCCAACGTCCTGACTTTC

j_call: TRBJ2-7
v_call: TRBV19
clone_size: .
d_call: .
cdr3_aa: CASSIGPGYSYEQYF
cdr3_nt: TGTGCCAGTAGTATAGGTCCGGGGTACTCCTACGAGCAGTACTTC

j_call: TRBJ2-1
v_call: TRBV30
clone_size: .
d_call: TRBD2
cdr3_aa: CAWDWTSPHEQFF
cdr3_nt: TGTGCCTGGGACTGGACTAGTCCTCATGAGCAGTTCTTC

j_call: TRBJ1-5
v_call: TRBV12-5
clone_size: .
d_call: TRBD1
cdr3_aa: CASGLVGIDRGQYNQPQHF
cdr3_nt: TGTGCTAGTGGTTTGGTCGGGATTGATAGGGGACAGTACAATCAGCCCCAGCATTTT

j_call: TRBJ2-3
v_call: TRBV11-2
clone_size: .
d_call: .
cdr3_aa: CASSYSKRDTQYF
cdr3_nt: TGTGCCAGCAGCTACAGTAAGCGGGATACGCAGTATTTT

j_call: TRBJ2-3
v_call: TRBV6-5
clone_size: .
d_call: TRBD2
cdr3_aa: CASSYLSGVRTDTQYF
cdr3_nt: TGTGCCAGCAGTTATTTGAGCGGGGTTCGCACAGATACGCAGTATTTT

j_call: TRBJ2-3
v_call: TRBV30
clone_size: .
d_call: .
cdr3_aa: CAWSVGDTQYF
cdr3_nt: TGTGCCTGGAGTGTTGGCGATACGCAGTATTTT

j_call: TRBJ2-2
v_call: TRBV19
clone_size: .
d_call: TRBD1
cdr3_aa: CASNRGGTGELFF
cdr3_nt: TGTGCCAGTAACAGGGGTGGTACCGGGGAGCTGTTTTTT

j_call: TRBJ2-3
v_call: TRBV29-1
clone_size: .
d_call: .
cdr3_aa: CSVVGHLGAGTQYF
cdr3_nt: TGCAGCGTTGTGGGTCATCTGGGGGCGGGTACGCAGTATTTT

j_call: TRBJ2-3
v_call: TRBV4-1
clone_size: .
d_call: TRBD2
cdr3_aa: CASSPRLAGGLDTQYF
cdr3_nt: TGCGCCAGCAGCCCCCGACTAGCGGGAGGGTTGGATACGCAGTATTTT

j_call: TRBJ1-2
v_call: TRBV10-3
clone_size: .
d_call: .
cdr3_aa: CASQPSQGNGYTF
cdr3_nt: TGTGCCAGCCAGCCCTCACAGGGTAATGGCTACACCTTC

j_call: TRBJ1-3
v_call: TRBV7-2
clone_size: .
d_call: .
cdr3_aa: CASSEAAALAGNTIYF
cdr3_nt: TGTGCCAGCAGCGAAGCAGCGGCCCTCGCTGGAAACACCATATATTTT

j_call: TRBJ1-1
v_call: TRBV19
clone_size: once
d_call: .
cdr3_aa: CASSIPPGSEAFF
cdr3_nt: TGTGCCAGTAGTATTCCCCCCGGGTCTGAAGCTTTCTTT

j_call: TRBJ2-7
v_call: TRBV4-1
clone_size: .
d_call: .
cdr3_aa: CASSQDRGSGYEQYF
cdr3_nt: TGCGCCAGCAGCCAAGATCGAGGGAGTGGCTACGAGCAGTACTTC

j_call: TRBJ1-1
v_call: TRBV6-5
clone_size: .
d_call: .
cdr3_aa: CASSSVTESNTEAFF
cdr3_nt: TGTGCCAGCAGTTCTGTGACAGAATCTAACACTGAAGCTTTCTTT

j_call: TRBJ2-1
v_call: TRBV11-2
clone_size: .
d_call: TRBD2
cdr3_aa: CASSLVTSGKVEQFF
cdr3_nt: TGTGCCAGCAGCTTAGTTACTAGCGGGAAAGTTGAGCAGTTCTTC

j_call: TRBJ2-2
v_call: TRBV30
clone_size: .
d_call: .
cdr3_aa: CAWSPSSGAGELFF
cdr3_nt: TGTGCCTGGAGTCCCAGTTCCGGGGCCGGGGAGCTGTTTTTT

j_call: TRBJ1-2
v_call: TRBV6-5
clone_size: .
d_call: TRBD1
cdr3_aa: CASRAQGARDYGYTF
cdr3_nt: TGTGCCAGCAGGGCACAGGGGGCGCGGGACTATGGCTACACCTTC